The entry that follows covers one TCR beta chain sequence. The antigen is undetermined. The CDR3 extends over 16 amino acids. Trimming shortened V by 3 bases and J by 0 bases, and 12 bases separated the two germline ends. CDR1 is MRHNA and CDR2 is SNTAGT in the germline V gene. Both 60 Vbeta primers and 13 Jbeta primers went into the PCR. Data came from immunoSEQ multiplex PCR; TCRdb stores just in-frame clones and leaves some out. The table lists over 150,000 clones, about 78% of them singletons. This entry belongs to a study of cytomegalovirus exposure and HLA in healthy donors. General study results and limits: The study flagged some 180 TCR beta chains as cytomegalovirus-associated. Owing to their indistinguishability, certain V segments, notably TRBV6-2 and TRBV6-3, were excluded. The authors later found most CMV-associated TCR beta chains appeared HLA-restricted. A later analysis linked a missense variant in DCLRE1C to the trimming of TCR beta V and J genes.

The sequencing sample was made of PBMCs. The J gene is TRBJ2-1, the V gene TRBV6-4; D is perhaps TRBD1 (5 bases). This clonotype was obtained from a woman in her thirties in good health and CMV-seronegative. CDR3 coding DNA: TGTGCCAGCAGTGATGGGGCGAAGAGCTCCTACAATGAGCAGTTCTTC. It is translated as CASSDGAKSSYNEQFF.